This TCR beta chain stems from a study of cytomegalovirus exposure and HLA in healthy donors. Turning to the study itself: Caucasian-associated ancestry cluster membership applied to approximately 84% of approximately 400 genotyped donors. Overall study findings and caveats: CMV serostatus was the only recorded immune exposure for donors. Among the CMV-associated chains, a few were confirmed in vitro as specific for CMV antigens.

The study sampled nominally healthy donors, though unrecorded immune exposures were likely. Concerning this clone: Antigen unknown.

Deletions cut 3 bases from V and 3 bases from J, with 9 bases between. The length of the CDR3 is 13 residues. Germline-derived CDR1 and CDR2 are SEHNR and FQNEAQ (reference sequence). The PCR made use of 60 Vbeta and 13 Jbeta primers. Method: immunoSEQ multiplex PCR; TCRdb's copy keeps in-frame clones and lacks some. The table records some 170,000 clones, 75% to 90% of them present only once. The genes are TRBV7-9 and TRBJ2-7; weak D call: TRBD1 (6 bases). This TCR was sampled from a girl under 10 years old in good health and CMV-seropositive. What was sequenced was PBMCs. The CDR3 sequence: CASSFTGSYEQYF. Written as DNA, the CDR3 is TGTGCCAGCAGCTTTACAGGGAGCTACGAGCAGTACTTC. The variable domain in full, with the rest retrieved from reference TRBV7-9 and TRBJ2-7, is DTGVSQNPRHKITKRGQNVTFRCDPISEHNRLYWYRQTLGQGPEFLTYFQNEAQLEKSRLLSDRFSAERPKGSFSTLEIQRTEQGDSAMYLCASSFTGSYEQYFGPGTRLTVT.